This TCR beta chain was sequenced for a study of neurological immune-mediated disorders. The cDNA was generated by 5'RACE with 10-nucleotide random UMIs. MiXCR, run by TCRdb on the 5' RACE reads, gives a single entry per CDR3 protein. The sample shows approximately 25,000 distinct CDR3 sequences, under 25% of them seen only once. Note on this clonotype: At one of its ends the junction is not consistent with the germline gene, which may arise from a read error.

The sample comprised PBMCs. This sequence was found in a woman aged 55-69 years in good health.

CDR3 sequence: CGARDPQGSSRQPQHF. For the CDR3, the DNA is TGCGGTGCTAGGGACCCCCAGGGGTCGAGCAGGCAGCCCCAGCATTTT. The chain employs TRBV20-1 and TRBJ1-5, with a possible D match to TRBD1 (6 bases). There are 16 residues in the CDR3. Germline V lookup: CDR1 DFQATT, CDR2 SNEGSKA (reference sequence).